These T cell receptor beta chains were read from a single sample in a study of CD8+ T cells in alopecia areata. Sequenced by immunoSEQ multiplex PCR; TCRdb stores in-frame clones only, minus some. The sample lists 90,000 to 100,000 clones, 41% occurring once. The sample comprised CD4+ T cells sorted from blood. These receptors originate from a human donor with alopecia areata. Both conserved end residues are part of each CDR3. The D gene is left open where the match is weak. Clone size is given for some rows only: seen once, a few or many times, or a class if the clone is expanded.

clone_size: few
v_call: TRBV6-5
j_call: TRBJ2-7
d_call: TRBD1
cdr3_nt: TGTGCCAGCAGTTCCCTACCGGGACAGGGGGCAATCGAGCAGTACTTC
cdr3_aa: CASSSLPGQGAIEQYF

clone_size: NA
v_call: TRBV7-2
j_call: TRBJ2-5
d_call: NA
cdr3_nt: TGTGCCAGCAGCTTAGCGGGGGCCCGGGAGACCCAGTACTTC
cdr3_aa: CASSLAGARETQYF

clone_size: NA
v_call: TRBV7-2
j_call: TRBJ2-7
d_call: NA
cdr3_nt: TGTGCCAGCACCACCGGGGCAACCTCCTACGAGCAGTACTTC
cdr3_aa: CASTTGATSYEQYF

clone_size: NA
v_call: TRBV30
j_call: TRBJ2-3
d_call: NA
cdr3_nt: TGTGCCTGGGGCAGGGGAGCAGATACGCAGTATTTT
cdr3_aa: CAWGRGADTQYF

clone_size: few
v_call: TRBV18
j_call: TRBJ2-5
d_call: NA
cdr3_nt: TGTGCCAGCTCACCATTGTCCTTCACTAGCCGCGTCGGGCAAGAGACCCAGTACTTC
cdr3_aa: CASSPLSFTSRVGQETQYF

clone_size: NA
v_call: TRBV4-1
j_call: TRBJ2-5
d_call: NA
cdr3_nt: TGCGCCAGCAGCCAAGATTTTAGGGAGGGGGCTGGTGTAGGAGAGACCCAGTACTTC
cdr3_aa: CASSQDFREGAGVGETQYF

clone_size: few
v_call: TRBV7-8
j_call: TRBJ2-3
d_call: TRBD1
cdr3_nt: TGTGCCAGCAGCTACGACAGGGGTTCAGATACGCAGTATTTT
cdr3_aa: CASSYDRGSDTQYF

clone_size: NA
v_call: TRBV2
j_call: TRBJ2-6
d_call: TRBD1
cdr3_nt: TGTGCCAGCAGCTTTCGGACAGGGGGCTCTGGGGCCAACGTCCTGACTTTC
cdr3_aa: CASSFRTGGSGANVLTF

clone_size: few
v_call: TRBV29-1
j_call: TRBJ2-7
d_call: TRBD2
cdr3_nt: TGCAGCGTTGAAGGGGGGGGTTTGGGCTACGAGCAGTACTTC
cdr3_aa: CSVEGGGLGYEQYF

clone_size: few
v_call: TRBV5-1
j_call: TRBJ1-4
d_call: TRBD1
cdr3_nt: TGCGCCAGCAGCTTGGAGGGGGCATGGGAAAAACTGTTTTTT
cdr3_aa: CASSLEGAWEKLFF

clone_size: few
v_call: TRBV2
j_call: TRBJ2-7
d_call: NA
cdr3_nt: TGTGCCAGCAGTGAATTTCCCTACGAGCAGTACTTC
cdr3_aa: CASSEFPYEQYF

clone_size: NA
v_call: TRBV7-2
j_call: TRBJ2-5
d_call: NA
cdr3_nt: TGTGCCAGCAGCCGGACCGAAGGGACTGTTGAGACCCAGTACTTC
cdr3_aa: CASSRTEGTVETQYF

clone_size: NA
v_call: TRBV29-1
j_call: TRBJ2-4
d_call: NA
cdr3_nt: TGCAGCGTTGAAGATTTGACAGACATTCAGTACTTC
cdr3_aa: CSVEDLTDIQYF

clone_size: NA
v_call: TRBV28
j_call: TRBJ2-3
d_call: TRBD2
cdr3_nt: TGTGCCAGCAGTTTAGGCGGGAGGGCCACAGATACGCAGTATTTT
cdr3_aa: CASSLGGRATDTQYF

clone_size: NA
v_call: TRBV14
j_call: TRBJ2-5
d_call: NA
cdr3_nt: TGTGCCAGCAGCCCTATGGACGGTATGAAGACCCAGTACTTC
cdr3_aa: CASSPMDGMKTQYF

clone_size: few
v_call: TRBV28
j_call: TRBJ1-2
d_call: TRBD1
cdr3_nt: TGTGCCAGCGGCACAGGGGGCTCCCATGGCTACACCTTC
cdr3_aa: CASGTGGSHGYTF

clone_size: NA
v_call: TRBV4-2
j_call: TRBJ2-3
d_call: TRBD2
cdr3_nt: TGTGCCAGCAGCCAAGAGTCGGGGCTAGCGGACAGCACAGATACGCAGTATTTT
cdr3_aa: CASSQESGLADSTDTQYF

clone_size: few
v_call: TRBV29-1
j_call: TRBJ2-3
d_call: NA
cdr3_nt: TGCAGCGTTGAGAGTGGGCCAGATACGCAGTATTTT
cdr3_aa: CSVESGPDTQYF

clone_size: few
v_call: TRBV28
j_call: TRBJ2-7
d_call: NA
cdr3_nt: TGTGCCAGCAGTAGACAGCGCTACGAGCAGTACTTC
cdr3_aa: CASSRQRYEQYF

clone_size: NA
v_call: TRBV2
j_call: TRBJ2-3
d_call: NA
cdr3_nt: TGTGCCAGCAGTACAGAAACAGATACGCAGTATTTT
cdr3_aa: CASSTETDTQYF

clone_size: NA
v_call: TRBV2
j_call: TRBJ2-1
d_call: TRBD1
cdr3_nt: TGTGCCAGCAGCCGGGACAGGGGATACAATGAGCAGTTCTTC
cdr3_aa: CASSRDRGYNEQFF

clone_size: NA
v_call: TRBV29-1
j_call: TRBJ2-3
d_call: TRBD1
cdr3_nt: TGCAGCGTTCAGAGGACAGGGGGCTTGACAGATACGCAGTATTTT
cdr3_aa: CSVQRTGGLTDTQYF

clone_size: NA
v_call: TRBV19
j_call: TRBJ2-1
d_call: NA
cdr3_nt: TGTGCCAGTAGTATTCAATCCGGAGTAGCATCAATGAAGGAGCAGTTCTTC
cdr3_aa: CASSIQSGVASMKEQFF